The 27 T cell receptor beta chains listed next were all sequenced from one sample in a study of the immune and genomic landscape of osteosarcoma. Sequencing was performed with immunoSEQ multiplex PCR; in TCRdb, only in-frame clones are kept and a portion is missing. The sample holds just over 1,500 clones, roughly 66% seen once. The sequencing input was metastatic tumor tissue from the lung. The receptor source for this set is a boy aged 10-17 years with osteosarcoma.

V usage is TRBV7-2 and J usage is TRBJ2-7; 9 nucleotides match TRBD2. This CDR3 has 17 amino acids. V gave up 2 bases and J gave up 2 bases; unmatched junction bases: 10. Germline V gene lookup returns CDR1 SGHTA and CDR2 FQGNSA. The CDR3 region is CASSLPKGGGRAYEQYF. DNA for the CDR3: TGTGCCAGCAGCTTACCCAAAGGGGGCGGGAGGGCCTACGAGCAGTACTTC.

The genes are TRBV6-5 and TRBJ2-4; no reliable D call. Germline CDR1 is MNHEY and CDR2 is SVGAGI. The CDR3 has 13 amino acids. V gave up 7 bases and J gave up 6 bases, with 13 bases separating them. CDR3 residues: CASTRQGGNIQYF. The CDR3 bases are TGTGCCAGCACCCGCCAAGGTGGAAACATTCAGTACTTC.

The J gene is TRBJ2-2, the V gene TRBV27; 9 bases map to TRBD1. J gave up 5 bases and V 6 bases, and 7 bases lay outside the gene matches. This CDR3 is 15 amino acids long. Germline CDR1 MNHEY, CDR2 SMNVEV (reference sequence). CDR3 nucleotides: TGTGCCAGCAGGCCACAGGGGGCTGGGACCGGGGAGCTGTTTTTT. Amino acids: CASRPQGAGTGELFF.

This chain links TRBV14 with TRBJ2-7; no firm D call. This CDR3 comprises 15 residues. V was cut by 3 bases and J by 3 bases, with 15 bases left in between. CDR1 and CDR2 from the germline V gene are SGHDN and FVKESK. In DNA form, the CDR3 reads TGTGCCAGCAGCCAGCATAAGGGCGCAAGCTACGAGCAGTACTTC. Translated: CASSQHKGASYEQYF.

The gene calls are TRBV16 and TRBJ2-1, with D tentatively TRBD1 (5 bases). CDR3 length: 15 amino acids. V dropped 3 bases and J dropped 0 bases, with 9 bases sitting between them. Germline V gene data show CDR1 as KGHSY and CDR2 as FQNENV. The CDR3 coding sequence is TGTGCCAGCAGCCAGAGACAGTACTCCTACAATGAGCAGTTCTTC. Translating gives CASSQRQYSYNEQFF.

The chain is built from TRBV4-3 and TRBJ1-2; D possibly corresponds to TRBD1 (5 bases). CDR1 LGHNA and CDR2 YSLEER come from the germline V gene. The CDR3 contains 15 residues. V dropped 0 bases and J dropped 1 base, with 9 bases sitting between them. Here the CDR3 reads CASSQEGTFNYGYTF. The CDR3 DNA follows: TGCGCCAGCAGCCAAGAAGGGACCTTTAACTATGGCTACACCTTC.

This sequence joins TRBV19 and TRBJ1-5; D unclear. From germline, CDR1 is LNHDA and CDR2 SQIVND (reference sequence). Trimming removed 0 bases at V and 8 bases at J, with 11 bases between. The CDR3 sequence is 14 residues long. The chain's CDR3 is CASSIDSAREPQHF. Written as DNA, the CDR3 is TGTGCCAGTAGTATAGATTCGGCGCGGGAGCCCCAGCATTTT.

CDR3 sequence (DNA): TGTGCCAGCTCACCCCGCGAGATGACCCACGAGCAGTACTTC. It encodes CASSPREMTHEQYF. This rearrangement joins TRBV18 to TRBJ2-7; no clear D. The CDR3 spans 14 residues. Trimming removed 3 bases at V and 5 bases at J, with 14 bases between. Germline V gene sequence: CDR1 KGHSH, CDR2 LQKENI.

This chain uses TRBV30 with TRBJ1-2; 8 bases are a match to TRBD1. Germline V CDR1 and CDR2: GTSNPN, SVGIG (reference sequence). The V segment lost 5 bases and the J segment 4 bases; nucleotides outside the gene matches: 9. The CDR3 has 14 amino acids. CDR3 DNA: TGTGCCTGGGACCCAGGACAGGGACTCTATGGCTACACCTTC. Translation gives CAWDPGQGLYGYTF.

CDR3 sequence: CASSSGLAGGPTDTQYF. For the CDR3, the DNA is TGTGCCAGCAGCTCTGGACTAGCGGGAGGGCCGACAGATACGCAGTATTTT. V is TRBV11-1 and J is TRBJ2-3; 15 positions match TRBD2. The CDR3 consists of 17 residues. In germline, CDR1 is SGHAT, CDR2 FQDESV (reference sequence). The junction had 5 bases not matched to a gene; V was cut back by 4 bases and J by 3 bases. Full variable domain (rest looked up from reference TRBV11-1 and TRBJ2-3): EAEVAQSPRYKITEKSQAVAFWCDPISGHATLYWYRQILGQGPELLVQFQDESVVDDSQLPKDRFSAERLKGVDSTLKIQPAELGDSAMYLCASSSGLAGGPTDTQYFGPGTRLTVL.

The J gene is TRBJ2-3, the V gene TRBV2, with 8 bases lining up with TRBD2. The CDR3 runs 19 residues. Trimming took 2 bases from V and 2 from J; bases not matched to a gene: 15. CDR1 is SNHLY, CDR2 FYNNEI, per germline. CDR3 in amino acids: CASSEFSGVGLGTTDTQYF. The CDR3 region has the DNA TGTGCCAGCAGTGAATTTAGCGGGGTGGGGTTGGGGACCACAGATACGCAGTATTTT.

Notes on this clone: A read error may produce the germline difference seen at one junction end. This chain uses TRBV5-4 with TRBJ2-7, with 10 bases identical to TRBD1. The CDR3 totals 16 residues. CDR1 is SGHNT, CDR2 YYREEE, per germline (reference sequence). CDR3 sequence reads: CASSFSGTGESYEQYF. The CDR3 nucleotides are TGCGCCAGCAGCTTTTCCGGGACAGGGGAGTCCTACGAGCAGTACTTC.

The J gene is TRBJ1-1, the V gene TRBV19, with TRBD1 identical over 7 bases. V gave up 0 bases and J gave up 3 bases; unmatched junction bases: 7. Germline-derived CDR1 and CDR2 are LNHDA and SQIVND (reference sequence). This CDR3 is built from 16 residues. Here the CDR3 DNA reads TGTGCCAGTAGTATAGATCTCGTCAGGGGGGACACTGAAGCTTTCTTT. Its translation is CASSIDLVRGDTEAFF. Filled out from reference TRBV19 and TRBJ1-1, the complete variable domain reads DGGITQSPKYLFRKEGQNVTLSCEQNLNHDAMYWYRQDPGQGLRLIYYSQIVNDFQKGDIAEGYSVSREKKESFPLTVTSAQKNPTAFYLCASSIDLVRGDTEAFFGQGTRLTVV.

V usage is TRBV6-6 and J usage is TRBJ2-7; 8 nucleotides line up with TRBD1. Looked up from germline, CDR1 is MNHNY and CDR2 is SVGAGI (reference sequence). This CDR3 comprises 14 residues. V gave up 6 bases and J gave up 5 bases; unmatched junction bases: 9. Written as DNA, the CDR3 is TGTGCCAGCAGAAAAGGACAGGGAAACCACGAGCAGTACTTC. It codes for CASRKGQGNHEQYF.

The chain uses TRBV6-1 and TRBJ1-3, with a tentative D call TRBD1 (5 bases). V lost 1 base, J lost 2 bases, and 15 bases lay in between. This CDR3 contains 17 residues. In germline, CDR1 is MNHNS, CDR2 SASEGT. Here the CDR3 DNA reads TGTGCCAGCAGTGAAGTGGTGACAGCGAACACTGGAAACACCATATATTTT. This sequence encodes CASSEVVTANTGNTIYF.

This clone was observed once. The J gene is TRBJ1-2, the V gene TRBV10-2; D unresolved. CDR3 size: 13 residues. Trimming took 4 bases from V and 6 from J, leaving 12 bases between them. Germline lookup yields CDR1 WSHSY and CDR2 SAAADI. The CDR3 nucleotides are TGCGCCAGCAGTGCTTCCCCGGGGAATGGCTACACCTTC. Protein product: CASSASPGNGYTF.

This clone has only a few counts. V is TRBV19 and J is TRBJ1-2; 7 nucleotides match TRBD1. CDR1 is LNHDA and CDR2 is SQIVND in the germline V gene (reference sequence). The V segment lost 5 bases and the J segment 8 bases; nucleotides outside the gene matches: 17. This CDR3 has 16 residues. The CDR3 loop is CASSFLGDREEKGYTF. CDR3 DNA: TGTGCCAGTAGTTTCCTTGGTGACAGGGAGGAAAAGGGCTACACCTTC. Complete variable domain (other parts from reference TRBV19 and TRBJ1-2): DGGITQSPKYLFRKEGQNVTLSCEQNLNHDAMYWYRQDPGQGLRLIYYSQIVNDFQKGDIAEGYSVSREKKESFPLTVTSAQKNPTAFYLCASSFLGDREEKGYTFGSGTRLTVV.

This clone was recorded once. The V and J genes are TRBV4-3 and TRBJ2-5, with D perhaps matching TRBD1 or TRBD2 (6 bases each). V gave up 0 bases and J gave up 4 bases, with 18 bases separating them. Germline CDR1 is LGHNA and CDR2 is YSLEER. This CDR3 has 17 residues. As DNA, the CDR3 is TGCGCCAGCAGCCAAGATGGGGGCGGCCGGGGGAGAGAGACCCAGTACTTC. This sequence encodes CASSQDGGGRGRETQYF.

This clone has only a few counts. The chain couples TRBV11-3 to TRBJ2-7; D not certain. The CDR3 contains 12 residues. Germline V gives CDR1 SGHNT, CDR2 YENEEA. V was cut by 5 bases and J by 0 bases, with 5 bases left in between. CDR3 residues: CASSPNSYEQYF. The CDR3 nucleotides are TGTGCCAGCAGCCCCAACTCCTACGAGCAGTACTTC.

This clone has only a few counts. The chain employs TRBV6-4 and TRBJ2-2; D uncertain. With 4 bases removed from V and 3 bases from J, the gap between germline ends came to 6 bases. The CDR3 runs 13 residues. The germline gives CDR1 MRHNA, CDR2 SNTAGT. For the CDR3, the DNA is TGTGCCAGCAGTGTCGAGGACACCGGGGAGCTGTTTTTT. This encodes CASSVEDTGELFF.

The rearrangement joins TRBV10-3 to TRBJ1-4; D not resolved. The germline V and J ends were trimmed by 0 bases and 7 bases, with 18 bases remaining between them. This CDR3 spans 17 amino acids. Germline loops: CDR1 ENHRY, CDR2 SYGVKD. CDR3 sequence (DNA): TGTGCCATCAGTGAGTCGCCTCGAACTGGCGGGATTGAAAAACTGTTTTTT. Its protein is CAISESPRTGGIEKLFF.

This clone has only a few counts. The V and J genes are TRBV28 and TRBJ2-3; TRBD2 aligns across 8 bases. Germline V gene data show CDR1 as MDHEN and CDR2 as SYDVKM. With V trimmed by 4 bases and J by 5 bases, 8 bases remained unmatched. The CDR3 consists of 15 residues. The CDR3 DNA follows: TGTGCCAGCAGTTCTGACGGGAGGGCCCAAGATACGCAGTATTTT. Translation: CASSSDGRAQDTQYF.

This clone was detected only a few times. V is TRBV4-2 and J is TRBJ1-2; tentatively, D is TRBD1 (5 bases). The V end lost 4 bases, the J end lost 0 bases, and 18 bases lay between the germline ends. Germline CDR1 and CDR2: LGHNA and YNFKEQ. The CDR3 is 17 residues long. The CDR3 region has the DNA TGTGCCAGCAGCCGCGGACAAGATTGGGCGGCTAACTATGGCTACACCTTC. Translated: CASSRGQDWAANYGYTF.

The chain joins TRBV10-3 to TRBJ2-3; the match to TRBD2 covers 10 bases. Germline CDR1 is ENHRY and CDR2 is SYGVKD. V was pared by 0 bases and J by 2 bases, with 5 bases of the junction left unmatched. The CDR3 sequence is 17 residues long. CDR3 nucleotides: TGTGCCATCAGTGAGTCGACTAGCGGGCCATTCACAGATACGCAGTATTTT. This translates into CAISESTSGPFTDTQYF.

J is TRBJ2-7 and V is TRBV6-5; D is tentatively TRBD1 or TRBD2 (6 bases each). This CDR3 has 15 residues. Deletions cut 6 bases from V and 4 bases from J, with 19 bases between. In germline, CDR1 is MNHEY, CDR2 SVGAGI. In nucleotides, the CDR3 is TGTGCCAGCAGCCGTCGACTAGGGGGAAGTTACGAGCAGTACTTC. Translation: CASSRRLGGSYEQYF.

The rearrangement links TRBV2 to TRBJ2-5; the D is unclear. Per germline, CDR1 SNHLY and CDR2 FYNNEI. This CDR3 is built from 12 residues. Trimming took off 3 bases at V and 2 bases at J, with 4 bases between the two ends. CDR3 protein: CASSEIQETQYF. The CDR3 DNA sequence: TGTGCCAGCAGTGAGATACAAGAGACCCAGTACTTC.

CDR3 amino acids: CASKWGDQPQHF. The CDR3 DNA sequence: TGTGCCAGCAAGTGGGGTGATCAGCCCCAGCATTTT. This chain connects TRBV2 to TRBJ1-5, with unresolved D. The CDR3 spans 12 residues. V was shortened by 7 bases and J by 5 bases, with 9 bases between the two germline ends. The V gene's germline CDR1 is SNHLY and CDR2 FYNNEI.